This T cell receptor beta chain came from a study of spatial heterogeneity in lung cancer. Study-level background: The average count in raw reads for each unique TCR and UMI combination exceeded nine appearances.

This clonotype was detected many times. Antigen: not known. Time point denoted: sample taken at primary tumor resection. Sequencing was performed on whole RNA extracted from tumor and nontumor lung tissue, or from frozen PBMC, and the material was left unsorted. A total of roughly 72 untreated early-stage non-small cell lung cancer patients served as donors. Every individual TCR cDNA molecule carried its own unique molecular identifier, which allowed correction of PCR and sequencing errors. TCRdb reprocessed the 5' RACE reads with MiXCR, giving one entry per CDR3 protein. The sample lists around 23,000 distinct CDR3 sequences, about 5% occurring once. Study findings and constraints: Blood contained ubiquitous expanded tumor TCRs more at resection than at follow-up.

CDR1 SSHAT and CDR2 FNYEAQ come from the germline V gene (reference sequence). The V segment lost 5 bases and the J segment 2 bases; nucleotides outside the gene matches: 5. The CDR3 is made up of 16 amino acids. This sequence was found in a male donor with early-stage non-small cell lung cancer. Here the sequenced sample was PBMCs, taken at surgery. The rearrangement uses TRBV7-7 and TRBJ2-5; TRBD2 aligns across 13 bases. CDR3 sequence (DNA): TGTGCCAGCAGCCTGACTAGCGGGGGGCTACAAGAGACCCAGTACTTC. Encoded protein: CASSLTSGGLQETQYF.